A single sample is the source of the 7 T cell receptor beta chains below, sequenced in a study of technical replicates of blood from several donors. Sequencing used immunoSEQ multiplex PCR; TCRdb keeps in-frame clones, though not all of them. This table holds almost 90,000 clones, 85% to 95% found once. The sample consisted of T cells isolated from PBMCs. These receptors were collected from a human donor in good health.

This rearrangement joins TRBV7-9 to TRBJ2-1; 10 positions agree with TRBD1. The CDR3 covers 17 residues. Germline V gene lookup returns CDR1 SEHNR and CDR2 FQNEAQ (reference sequence). J gave up 5 bases and V 5 bases, and 12 bases lay outside the gene matches. CDR3 loop: CASSRMKGQGTDNEQFF. CDR3 DNA: TGTGCCAGCAGCAGAATGAAGGGACAGGGGACCGACAATGAGCAGTTCTTC. Full variable domain (rest looked up from reference TRBV7-9 and TRBJ2-1): DTGVSQNPRHKITKRGQNVTFRCDPISEHNRLYWYRQTLGQGPEFLTYFQNEAQLEKSRLLSDRFSAERPKGSFSTLEIQRTEQGDSAMYLCASSRMKGQGTDNEQFFGPGTRLTVL.

J is TRBJ2-1 and V is TRBV7-3; 10 bases agree with TRBD2. Germline V lookup: CDR1 SGHTA, CDR2 FQGTGA. After removal of 4 bases from V and 4 bases from J, the junction contained 4 bases not matched to a gene. This CDR3 is built from 15 residues. The CDR3 DNA sequence: TGTGCCAGCAGCTCGACTAGCGGGCATTACAATGAGCAGTTCTTC. Amino acids: CASSSTSGHYNEQFF.

The chain links TRBV7-9 to TRBJ2-3, with D possibly being TRBD2 (5 bases). In germline, CDR1 is SEHNR, CDR2 FQNEAQ (reference sequence). The CDR3 has 14 residues. Between the trimmed V and J ends, which lost 7 bases and 5 bases, there was a span of 16 bases. As DNA, the CDR3 is TGTGCCAGCACCCAACTAGGCGCCGGAGATACGCAGTATTTT. Protein: CASTQLGAGDTQYF.

J is TRBJ1-6 and V is TRBV30, with 8 bases fitting TRBD1. V lost 2 bases, J lost 5 bases, and 8 bases stayed unmatched. Germline V gene lookup returns CDR1 GTSNPN and CDR2 SVGIG (reference sequence). The length of the CDR3 is 16 residues. CDR3 sequence: CAWSRGTGVNNSPLHF. The CDR3 bases are TGTGCCTGGAGTCGGGGGACAGGCGTCAATAATTCACCCCTCCACTTT.

This chain joins TRBV5-1 and TRBJ2-3; D perhaps matches TRBD2 (5 bases). V lost 1 base and J 7 bases, leaving 13 bases between the germline ends. The length of the CDR3 is 14 residues. Germline loops: CDR1 SGHRS, CDR2 YFSETQ. CDR3 sequence (DNA): TGCGCCAGCAGCTTGATGCGGGCTCAGAATACGCAGTATTTT. Encoded protein: CASSLMRAQNTQYF.

The sample holds one count of this clone. V gene TRBV9 combines with J gene TRBJ2-1, with TRBD2 matching over 8 bases. Germline V CDR1 and CDR2: SGDLS, YYNGEE. The CDR3 spans 14 residues. V lost 2 bases and J lost 5; bases outside the gene matches: 3. The CDR3 loop reads CASSVSGIDNEQFF. CDR3 nucleotide sequence: TGTGCCAGCAGCGTTAGCGGGATTGACAATGAGCAGTTCTTC.

The chain joins TRBV30 to TRBJ1-4; 7 nucleotides line up with TRBD1. This CDR3 is built from 14 residues. Unmatched junction bases numbered 6, after V lost 1 base and J lost 7 bases. Germline lookup yields CDR1 GTSNPN and CDR2 SVGIG (reference sequence). DNA for the CDR3: TGTGCCTGGAGTGACTCAGGGGGAATTGAAAAACTGTTTTTT. It encodes CAWSDSGGIEKLFF.